Each of the 4 T cell receptor beta chains below was sequenced from the same sample in a study of blood T cell repertoires in COVID-19. TCRdb's copy holds only in-frame clones and misses some; the assay was immunoSEQ multiplex PCR. Of 98,000 or so clones in the sample, roughly four fifths were seen once. The sequenced material came from peripheral blood. The receptors originated from a man aged 55 to 70 with acute or convalescent COVID-19.

The V call is TRBV5-6, the J call TRBJ2-1; the match to TRBD2 covers 8 bases. From germline, CDR1 is SGHDT and CDR2 YYEEEE. Trimming removed 2 bases from V and 6 bases from J; junction bases left unmatched: 7. The CDR3 loop spans 15 amino acids. CDR3 sequence (DNA): TGTGCCAGCAGCTTTGGACTAGCCCTCTCCAATGAGCAGTTCTTC. Translated, it gives CASSFGLALSNEQFF.

The J gene is TRBJ2-7, the V gene TRBV9; 8 bases fit TRBD1. This CDR3 is built from 19 residues. The V gene end was trimmed by 1 base and the J gene end by 3 bases; junction bases not matched to a gene: 18. Germline V lookup: CDR1 SGDLS, CDR2 YYNGEE. CDR3 amino acids: CASSVPRSTGGILVYEQYF. In DNA form, the CDR3 reads TGTGCCAGCAGCGTACCCCGAAGTACAGGGGGAATACTAGTCTACGAGCAGTACTTC. The variable domain in full, with the rest retrieved from reference TRBV9 and TRBJ2-7, is DSGVTQTPKHLITATGQRVTLRCSPRSGDLSVYWYQQSLDQGLQFLIQYYNGEERAKGNILERFSAQQFPDLHSELNLSSLELGDSALYFCASSVPRSTGGILVYEQYFGPGTRLTVT.

This chain connects TRBV9 to TRBJ2-3, with D possibly being TRBD2 (6 bases). Trimming took 0 bases from V and 4 from J, leaving 9 bases between them. The CDR3 covers 14 residues. The germline CDR1 and CDR2 sequences are SGDLS and YYNGEE. DNA of the CDR3: TGTGCCAGCAGCGTAGAGGCTAGCGCAGATACGCAGTATTTT. Translation gives CASSVEASADTQYF.

J is TRBJ2-1 and V is TRBV10-3; D possibly corresponds to TRBD2 (5 bases). V was cut by 2 bases and J by 4 bases, with 18 bases left in between. Germline-derived CDR1 and CDR2 are ENHRY and SYGVKD. This CDR3 is 17 amino acids long. The CDR3: CAISEPLGLSVYNEQFF. In DNA form, the CDR3 reads TGTGCCATCAGTGAGCCGCTCGGACTGAGTGTTTACAATGAGCAGTTCTTC.